The clone carrying this T cell receptor (beta chain) was found many times. The entry originates in a study of T cells in Graves' hyperthyroidism and ophthalmopathy. With 0 bases removed from V and 8 bases from J, the gap between germline ends came to 8 bases. The CDR3 covers 13 residues. CDR1 is SGHTA and CDR2 is FQGTGA in the germline V gene. RNA transcripts served as the template for amplifying TCR beta CDR3 regions. Carried out on the TCR CDR3, a first-round RT-PCR used the HTBI primer set. TCRdb used MiXCR to reprocess the multiplex PCR reads, holding one entry per CDR3 protein. The repertoire holds around 280,000 distinct CDR3 sequences, with approximately 13% as singletons. Researchers barred patients who had uncontrolled infection, other autoimmune disease, pregnancy or lactation.

This receptor was identified in a woman aged 35 to 49 with Graves' hyperthyroidism. The sequenced sample was blood. The V and J genes are TRBV7-3 and TRBJ2-1; a weak D match, TRBD1 (5 bases). The CDR3 DNA reads as TGTGCCAGCAGCTTAACGGGGCAACATGAGCAGTTCTTC. Translating it yields CASSLTGQHEQFF.